Following are 21 T cell receptor beta chains from one sample sequenced in a study of blood T cell repertoires in COVID-19 (dated by TCRdb to about 2020). The library came from the immunoSEQ multiplex PCR assay. The table was pulled from immuneACCESS by TCRdb, which kept in-frame rearrangements only. Such tables lose some clones; where checked, under half of the loss comes from unresolved V genes, and the rest has no known cause. The sample table shows hundreds of thousands of clones, and about 90% are seen once. About 11% of the sample rests with the top ten. The sequenced sample consisted of peripheral blood. The receptor source for this set is a woman aged 30 to 39 with COVID-19, enrolled during active disease.

The chain combines TRBV10-3 with TRBJ2-1; 8 bases match TRBD2. The CDR3 spans 13 residues. Per the germline V gene, CDR1 is ENHRY and CDR2 is SYGVKD. Losses at the gene ends were 11 bases for V and 8 bases for J; bases not matched to a gene: 11. CDR3: CAFSDRGGDEQFF. CDR3 coding DNA: TGTGCCTTCTCGGACCGGGGGGGCGATGAGCAGTTCTTC.

This chain joins TRBV9 and TRBJ1-1; 8 nucleotides line up with TRBD1. Unmatched junction bases numbered 6, after V lost 0 bases and J lost 8 bases. Germline CDR1 SGDLS, CDR2 YYNGEE. The length of the CDR3 is 14 residues. The CDR3 loop reads CASSVEGTGSEAFF. The CDR3 bases are TGTGCCAGCAGCGTAGAAGGGACAGGCTCAGAAGCTTTCTTT.

CDR3 nucleotide sequence: TGCGCCAGCAGTTCGCGGACAGGGGGATTGACAGATACGCAGTATTTT. Translated, it gives CASSSRTGGLTDTQYF. J is TRBJ2-3 and V is TRBV10-1; 10 bases line up with TRBD1. The CDR3 is made up of 16 amino acids. CDR1 WNHNN and CDR2 SYGVQD come from the germline V gene (reference sequence). The V gene end was trimmed by 5 bases and the J gene end by 3 bases; junction bases not matched to a gene: 8.

This rearrangement joins TRBV15 to TRBJ2-1; TRBD1 might be the D (5 bases). This CDR3 has 15 residues. V gave up 3 bases and J gave up 3 bases, with 12 bases separating them. Germline V CDR1 and CDR2: LNHNV, YYDKDF (reference sequence). DNA for the CDR3: TGTGCCACCAGCAGTTCCGCAGGGAACTACAATGAGCAGTTCTTC. As protein: CATSSSAGNYNEQFF.

The chain uses TRBV7-2 and TRBJ1-2, with 7 positions matching TRBD1. The germline V gene has CDR1 SGHTA and CDR2 FQGNSA. This CDR3 is built from 15 residues. After removal of 4 bases from V and 3 bases from J, the junction contained 8 bases not matched to a gene. Here the CDR3 reads CASSSIRQGYYGYTF. As DNA, the CDR3 is TGTGCCAGCAGCTCCATCAGACAGGGATACTATGGCTACACCTTC.

This clone came up once. The chain couples TRBV30 to TRBJ1-6; a possible D gene is TRBD1 (6 bases). The length of the CDR3 is 13 residues. Trimming left V 0 bases short and J 7 bases short, with 7 bases between. CDR1 and CDR2 (germline): GTSNPN, SVGIG (reference sequence). The CDR3 DNA reads TGTGCCTGGAGTGTAGACAGGAATTCACCCCTCCACTTT. Its translation: CAWSVDRNSPLHF. Combining the CDR3 with reference TRBV30 and TRBJ1-6 gives the whole variable domain SQTIHQWPATLVQPVGSPLSLECTVEGTSNPNLYWYRQAAGRGLQLLFYSVGIGQISSEVPQNLSASRPQDRQFILSSKKLLLSDSGFYLCAWSVDRNSPLHFGNGTRLTVT.

The V and J genes are TRBV6-5 and TRBJ2-1; possibly TRBD2 for D (6 bases). V lost 0 bases, J lost 6 bases, and 9 bases lay in between. This CDR3 contains 14 residues. Germline CDR1 MNHEY, CDR2 SVGAGI. CDR3 amino acids: CASSYSSSGNEQFF. CDR3 DNA sequence: TGTGCCAGCAGTTACTCGAGTAGCGGCAATGAGCAGTTCTTC.

The rearrangement links TRBV24-1 to TRBJ2-3; TRBD1 agrees at 7 bases. Germline V gene data show CDR1 as KGHDR and CDR2 as SFDVKD. With 9 bases clipped from V and 0 bases from J, the junction kept 2 bases outside the gene matches. The CDR3 contains 13 residues. The CDR3 sequence: CATSTGSTDTQYF. In nucleotides, the CDR3 is TGTGCCACCTCGACAGGGAGCACAGATACGCAGTATTTT.

The V call is TRBV7-2, the J call TRBJ2-5; D perhaps matches TRBD2 (5 bases). Germline CDR1 reads SGHTA; CDR2 reads FQGNSA. V was clipped by 3 bases and J by 4 bases, with 9 bases between them. The CDR3 length is 13 residues. The CDR3 sequence is CASSFAGAETQYF. In DNA, the CDR3 is TGTGCCAGCAGCTTCGCGGGCGCAGAGACCCAGTACTTC.

The gene calls are TRBV28 and TRBJ1-4, with 7 positions matching TRBD1. This CDR3 comprises 17 residues. Trimming took 4 bases from V and 7 from J; bases not matched to a gene: 15. Germline V gene data show CDR1 as MDHEN and CDR2 as SYDVKM. CDR3 sequence reads: CASSSPQENTGAEKLFF. The CDR3 bases are TGTGCCAGCAGTTCCCCCCAGGAGAACACAGGGGCTGAAAAACTGTTTTTT.

The chain links TRBV28 to TRBJ1-5; D remains unclear. The CDR3 contains 14 residues. Per germline, CDR1 MDHEN and CDR2 SYDVKM. Between the trimmed V and J ends, which lost 1 base and 5 bases, there was a span of 9 bases. CDR3 amino acids: CASSLSFGDQPQHF. CDR3 nucleotides: TGTGCCAGCAGTTTATCATTCGGAGATCAGCCCCAGCATTTT.

V gene TRBV19 combines with J gene TRBJ2-3; TRBD2 agrees at 8 bases. The CDR3 totals 14 residues. CDR1 is LNHDA and CDR2 is SQIVND in the germline V gene (reference sequence). Trimming removed 6 bases from V and 6 bases from J; junction bases left unmatched: 8. In DNA, the CDR3 is TGTGCCAGTAGCTCGGGACTAGGATCGGATACGCAGTATTTT. Protein product: CASSSGLGSDTQYF. Full variable domain (rest looked up from reference TRBV19 and TRBJ2-3): DGGITQSPKYLFRKEGQNVTLSCEQNLNHDAMYWYRQDPGQGLRLIYYSQIVNDFQKGDIAEGYSVSREKKESFPLTVTSAQKNPTAFYLCASSSGLGSDTQYFGPGTRLTVL.

The chain joins TRBV13 to TRBJ2-7; TRBD1 is a possible D gene (5 bases). The CDR3 has 13 residues. Germline CDR1 reads PRHDT; CDR2 reads FYEKMQ (reference sequence). V was pared by 6 bases and J by 3 bases, with 12 bases between. The CDR3 spells CASSFQGNYEQYF. DNA for the CDR3: TGTGCCAGCAGTTTTCAGGGAAACTACGAGCAGTACTTC. The variable domain in full, completed from reference TRBV13 and TRBJ2-7, reads AAGVIQSPRHLIKEKRETATLKCYPIPRHDTVYWYQQGPGQDPQFLISFYEKMQSDKGSIPDRFSAQQFSDYHSELNMSSLELGDSALYFCASSFQGNYEQYFGPGTRLTVT.

The chain uses TRBV5-6 and TRBJ2-3, with TRBD2 identical over 9 bases. V shed 4 bases and J 6 bases; nucleotides not matched to a gene: 6. This CDR3 is built from 14 residues. The V gene's germline CDR1 is SGHDT and CDR2 YYEEEE. For the CDR3, the DNA is TGTGCCAGCAGCGTAGCGGGAGTGGCCGATACGCAGTATTTT. It specifies CASSVAGVADTQYF.

This clone appeared a single time. The chain links TRBV4-2 to TRBJ1-6; a possible D gene is TRBD1 (6 bases). Germline V gives CDR1 LGHNA, CDR2 YNFKEQ. Trimming stripped 3 bases from V and 8 bases from J, with 8 bases between. The CDR3 length is 13 residues. As DNA, the CDR3 is TGTGCCAGCAGCCACCCAGGGGATTCACCCCTCCACTTT. The encoded protein is CASSHPGDSPLHF.

The chain carries TRBV19 and TRBJ1-1, with 8 bases that match TRBD1. V lost 4 bases, J lost 5 bases, and 6 bases stayed unmatched. Germline CDR1 reads LNHDA; CDR2 reads SQIVND (reference sequence). There are 14 residues in the CDR3. DNA of the CDR3: TGTGCCAGTAGTAAGCAGGGGGCGCAAACTGAAGCTTTCTTT. Protein: CASSKQGAQTEAFF. Supplemented by reference TRBV19 and TRBJ1-1, the full variable domain reads DGGITQSPKYLFRKEGQNVTLSCEQNLNHDAMYWYRQDPGQGLRLIYYSQIVNDFQKGDIAEGYSVSREKKESFPLTVTSAQKNPTAFYLCASSKQGAQTEAFFGQGTRLTVV.

Only one count was recorded for this clone. The chain uses TRBV2 and TRBJ1-4; 7 nucleotides match TRBD1. This CDR3 contains 14 residues. Trimming took 3 bases from V and 6 from J; bases not matched to a gene: 4. The V gene's germline CDR1 is SNHLY and CDR2 FYNNEI. CDR3 region: CASSETGPYEKLFF. The CDR3 nucleotides read TGTGCCAGCAGTGAGACAGGGCCCTATGAAAAACTGTTTTTT.

This chain links TRBV6-2 or TRBV6-3 with TRBJ1-1; D is unclear. This CDR3 region has 12 residues. Between the trimmed V and J ends, which lost 2 bases and 5 bases, there was a span of 6 bases. The germline CDR1 and CDR2 sequences are MNHEY and SVGEGT. CDR3 sequence reads: CASSYRRTEAFF. The DNA of the CDR3 is TGTGCCAGCAGTTACCGGAGGACTGAAGCTTTCTTT.

This chain uses TRBV5-1 with TRBJ2-2, with 8 positions matching TRBD2. The trim removed 1 base at V and 0 bases at J, leaving 2 bases unmatched. Per germline, CDR1 SGHRS and CDR2 YFSETQ. The CDR3 is 16 residues long. CDR3: CASSLHSGTNTGELFF. The CDR3 DNA follows: TGCGCCAGCAGCTTGCATAGCGGGACGAACACCGGGGAGCTGTTTTTT.

V usage is TRBV30 and J usage is TRBJ1-1, with 7 bases fitting TRBD1. V lost 8 bases and J lost 4; bases outside the gene matches: 4. The germline V gene encodes CDR1 GTSNPN and CDR2 SVGIG (reference sequence). This CDR3 contains 11 residues. The CDR3 loop is CALTGSTEAFF. In DNA, the CDR3 is TGTGCCCTGACAGGGTCCACTGAAGCTTTCTTT.

The chain recombines TRBV20-1 with TRBJ1-4; D ambiguous. CDR3 length: 11 amino acids. Germline V gene sequence: CDR1 DFQATT, CDR2 SNEGSKA (reference sequence). CDR3 amino acids: CTTMRNEKLFF. The CDR3 DNA follows: TGCACAACCATGAGGAATGAAAAACTGTTTTTT.